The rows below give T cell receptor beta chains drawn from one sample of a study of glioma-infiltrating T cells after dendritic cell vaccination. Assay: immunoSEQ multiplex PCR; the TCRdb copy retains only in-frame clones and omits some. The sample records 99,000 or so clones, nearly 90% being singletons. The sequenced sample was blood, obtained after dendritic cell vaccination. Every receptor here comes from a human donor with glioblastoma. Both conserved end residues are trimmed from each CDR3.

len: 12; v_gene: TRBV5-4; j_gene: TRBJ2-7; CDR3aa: ASSPGTVAYEQY
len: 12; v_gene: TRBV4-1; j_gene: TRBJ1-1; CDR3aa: ASSQVIMNTEAF
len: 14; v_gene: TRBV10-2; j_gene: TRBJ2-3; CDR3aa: ASSSGTSASTDTQY
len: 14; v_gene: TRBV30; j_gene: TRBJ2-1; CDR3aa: AWSGRGLAGGDEQF
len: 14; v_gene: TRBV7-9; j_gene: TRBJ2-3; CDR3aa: ASSFKVGGAGRKQY
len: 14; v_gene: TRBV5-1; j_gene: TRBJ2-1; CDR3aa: ASSLLASGRNNEQF
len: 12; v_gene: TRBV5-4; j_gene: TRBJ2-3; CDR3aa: ASSRPGVRDTQY
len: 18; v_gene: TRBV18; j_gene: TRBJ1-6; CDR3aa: ASSPLAPSGTGGRESPLH
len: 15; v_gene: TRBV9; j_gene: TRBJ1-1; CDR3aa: ASSVGDTGGAGTEAF
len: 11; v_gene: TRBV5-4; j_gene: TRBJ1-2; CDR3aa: ASSRQQVGGYT
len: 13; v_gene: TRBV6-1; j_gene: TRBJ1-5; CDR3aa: ASSEEGQGVQPQH
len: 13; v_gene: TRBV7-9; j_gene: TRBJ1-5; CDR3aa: ASSLGTGSNQPQH
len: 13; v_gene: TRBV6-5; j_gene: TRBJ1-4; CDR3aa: ASSLTQGANEKLF
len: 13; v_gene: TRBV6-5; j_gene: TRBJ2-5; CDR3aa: ASTSGKGAGETQY
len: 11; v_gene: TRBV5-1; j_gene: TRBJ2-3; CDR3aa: ASSFDSADTQY
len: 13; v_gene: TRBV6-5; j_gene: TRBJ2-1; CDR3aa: ASSLSGGRFNEQF
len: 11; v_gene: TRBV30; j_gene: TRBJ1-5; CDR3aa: AWNTAGDQPQH
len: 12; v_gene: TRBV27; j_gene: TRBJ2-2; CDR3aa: ASRWRGISGELF